Following are 12 T cell receptor beta chains from one sample sequenced in a study of identical twins. From the 5' RACE reads, TCRdb called clonotypes with MiXCR, one entry per CDR3 protein. This sample has 600,000 to 800,000 distinct CDR3 sequences, with over 20% found just once. These data were also filed under a second study, of T cells expressing NK-cell markers.

The sample taken for sequencing was PBMCs. These receptors came from a woman younger than 35 in good health.

This clonotype was detected only a few times. This chain connects TRBV6-2 or TRBV6-3 to TRBJ2-7, with TRBD2 identical over 11 bases. The CDR3 runs to 21 residues. Germline CDR1 and CDR2: MNHEY and SVGEGT. Trimming removed 5 bases from V and 5 bases from J; junction bases left unmatched: 26. The CDR3 sequence: CASSLRGQLAGVLGEEDEQYF. DNA of the CDR3: TGTGCCAGCAGTCTCAGGGGCCAACTAGCGGGAGTTCTAGGAGAAGAGGACGAGCAGTACTTC.

This clonotype was seen only a few times. This chain connects TRBV12-5 to TRBJ2-1, with TRBD2 matching over 13 bases. Looked up from germline, CDR1 is LGHNT and CDR2 is FRNRAP. This CDR3 is 15 amino acids long. Germline trimming cut 6 bases from V and 8 bases from J; bases unmatched to any gene: 7. Written as DNA, the CDR3 is TGTGCTAGTGGCACACTAGCGGGGGGGCCACATGAGCAGTTCTTC. Its translation is CASGTLAGGPHEQFF.

The genes are TRBV9 and TRBJ2-4, with D unclear. This CDR3 comprises 13 residues. Trimming cost V 3 bases and J 9 bases, with 13 bases left between them. Per the germline V gene, CDR1 is SGDLS and CDR2 is YYNGEE. Here the CDR3 reads CASSAPPLFIQYF. The CDR3 DNA reads as TGTGCCAGCAGCGCCCCTCCCTTGTTCATTCAGTACTTC.

There are many counts of this clonotype. The CDR3, as DNA: TGTGCCAGCAGTCGACAGGGGTTACAAGAGACCCAGTACTTC. This gives the protein CASSRQGLQETQYF. The chain employs TRBV12-3 or TRBV12-4 and TRBJ2-5; 8 nucleotides agree with TRBD1. CDR3 length equals 14 residues. V trimming: 5 bases; J trimming: 2 bases; junction bases outside the gene matches: 4.

The rearrangement uses TRBV12-3 or TRBV12-4 and TRBJ2-3; TRBD2 matches 7 bases. The CDR3 extends over 15 amino acids. V was pared by 6 bases and J by 5 bases, with 11 bases of the junction left unmatched. CDR3 coding DNA: TGTGCCAGCAGCCTTCGGGCAACTAGCGAAGATACGCAGTATTTT. It specifies CASSLRATSEDTQYF.

The gene calls are TRBV20-1 and TRBJ2-7, with 8 bases identical to TRBD1. J lost 2 bases, V lost 0 bases, and 6 bases had no gene match. This CDR3 comprises 15 residues. Germline loops: CDR1 DFQATT, CDR2 SNEGSKA (reference sequence). CDR3 sequence reads: CSARDSDRDAYEQYF. In nucleotides, the CDR3 is TGCAGTGCTAGAGATTCGGACAGGGACGCCTACGAGCAGTACTTC.

The CDR3 DNA follows: TGCGCCAGCAGCTTGGGGGGCCTAGCGAATTACAATGAGCAGTTCTTC. Its translation is CASSLGGLANYNEQFF. This sequence joins TRBV5-1 and TRBJ2-1; D is perhaps TRBD2 (6 bases). The CDR3 totals 16 residues. V was shortened by 0 bases and J by 4 bases, with 14 bases between the two germline ends. Looked up from germline, CDR1 is SGHRS and CDR2 is YFSETQ. Based on the CDR3 plus reference TRBV5-1 and TRBJ2-1, the full variable domain is KAGVTQTPRYLIKTRGQQVTLSCSPISGHRSVSWYQQTPGQGLQFLFEYFSETQRNKGNFPGRFSGRQFSNSRSEMNVSTLELGDSALYLCASSLGGLANYNEQFFGPGTRLTVL.

This clonotype has only a few counts. V gene TRBV7-2 combines with J gene TRBJ2-1; D gene ambiguous. The CDR3 runs 15 residues. Trimming removed 2 bases from V and 9 bases from J, with 17 bases in between. CDR1 is SGHTA and CDR2 is FQGNSA in the germline V gene. CDR3 nucleotide sequence: TGTGCCAGCAGCTTAACCGGGCCTTACGATAGTGAGCAGTTCTTC. Translated, it gives CASSLTGPYDSEQFF.

This clonotype appeared many times. This chain links TRBV15 with TRBJ2-7, with a tentative D call TRBD1 (6 bases). The V end lost 4 bases, the J end lost 1 base, and 8 bases lay between the germline ends. Germline loops: CDR1 LNHNV, CDR2 YYDKDF (reference sequence). The CDR3 is made up of 13 amino acids. The CDR3 sequence is CATSTGQSYEQYF. The CDR3 DNA reads as TGTGCCACCAGCACCGGACAGTCCTACGAGCAGTACTTC. Filled out from reference TRBV15 and TRBJ2-7, the complete variable domain reads DAMVIQNPRYQVTQFGKPVTLSCSQTLNHNVMYWYQQKSSQAPKLLFHYYDKDFNNEADTPDNFQSRRPNTSFCFLDIRSPGLGDTAMYLCATSTGQSYEQYFGPGTRLTVT.

The rearrangement links TRBV7-6 to TRBJ2-7; D is perhaps TRBD2 (6 bases). This CDR3 comprises 15 residues. CDR1 and CDR2 (germline): SGHVS, FNYEAQ. Trimming stripped 0 bases from V and 3 bases from J, with 12 bases between. The CDR3: CASSLAPGVLYEQYF. CDR3 nucleotides: TGTGCCAGCAGCTTAGCGCCGGGGGTCCTCTACGAGCAGTACTTC.

The V call is TRBV9, the J call TRBJ2-1; unclear D gene. The CDR3 consists of 13 residues. Deletions cut 4 bases from V and 6 bases from J, with 11 bases between. Germline CDR1 and CDR2: SGDLS and YYNGEE. CDR3 amino acids: CASSPQMGNEQFF. The CDR3 nucleotides read TGTGCCAGCAGCCCCCAGATGGGCAATGAGCAGTTCTTC.

The chain couples TRBV20-1 to TRBJ1-2; maybe TRBD1 (5 bases). The CDR3 extends over 13 amino acids. V dropped 3 bases and J dropped 3 bases, with 11 bases sitting between them. Looked up from germline, CDR1 is DFQATT and CDR2 is SNEGSKA (reference sequence). CDR3 nucleotides: TGCAGTGCTAGGGACAAGGATCACTATGGCTACACCTTC. This sequence encodes CSARDKDHYGYTF.